This T cell receptor (beta chain) emerged from a study of control samples from healthy donors and cancer patients. The CDR3 contains 15 residues. V lost 2 bases and J lost 6, with 14 bases in between. Germline loops: CDR1 MNHEY, CDR2 SMNVEV (reference sequence). The repertoire was sequenced with immunoSEQ multiplex PCR; TCRdb's copy has only in-frame clones and lacks some. The profile shows 150,000 to 200,000 clones, about 90% of them singletons. The specimen was blood. The chain uses TRBV27 and TRBJ1-5; possible D gene TRBD1, 6 bases. This receptor was taken from a woman aged 25 to 39 in good health. The CDR3 bases are TGTGCCAGCAGTTTAATTCCAGGGGTCGGTCAGCCCCAGCATTTT. It is translated as CASSLIPGVGQPQHF.